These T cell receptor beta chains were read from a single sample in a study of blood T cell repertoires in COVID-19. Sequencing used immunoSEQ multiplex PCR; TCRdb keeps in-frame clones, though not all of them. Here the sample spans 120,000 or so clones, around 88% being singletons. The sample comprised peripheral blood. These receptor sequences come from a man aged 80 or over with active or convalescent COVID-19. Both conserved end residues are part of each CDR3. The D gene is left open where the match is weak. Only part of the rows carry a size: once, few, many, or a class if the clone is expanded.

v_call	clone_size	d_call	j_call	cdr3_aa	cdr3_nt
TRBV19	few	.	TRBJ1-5	CASSISSLKQGEAIWPQHF	TGTGCCAGTAGTATTTCATCCCTCAAACAGGGAGAGGCCATTTGGCCCCAGCATTTT
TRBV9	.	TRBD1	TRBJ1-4	CASNTGGSDEKLFF	TGTGCCAGCAACACAGGGGGCTCGGATGAAAAACTGTTTTTT
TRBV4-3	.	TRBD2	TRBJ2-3	CASSQSIAGIGDTQYF	TGCGCCAGCAGCCAATCTATAGCGGGGATTGGAGATACGCAGTATTTT
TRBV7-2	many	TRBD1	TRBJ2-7	CASSADRETNYEQYF	TGTGCCAGCAGCGCAGACAGGGAGACCAACTACGAGCAGTACTTC
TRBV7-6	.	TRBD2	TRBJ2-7	CASSLVSPSGGALPSEQYF	TGTGCCAGCAGCTTAGTATCTCCTAGCGGGGGGGCTCTTCCGTCCGAGCAGTACTTC
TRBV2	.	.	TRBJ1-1	CASSDWGRNTEAFF	TGTGCCAGCAGTGATTGGGGCAGGAACACTGAAGCTTTCTTT
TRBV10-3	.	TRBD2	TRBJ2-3	CAISQTSGGASTDTQYF	TGTGCCATCAGTCAGACTAGCGGGGGGGCTAGCACAGATACGCAGTATTTT
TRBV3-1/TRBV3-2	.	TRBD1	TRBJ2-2	CASSPTLGQGNTGELFF	TGTGCCAGCAGCCCAACACTGGGACAGGGTAACACCGGGGAGCTGTTTTTT
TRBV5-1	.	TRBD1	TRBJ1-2	CASSYSGDRIYGYTF	TGCGCCAGCAGCTACTCGGGGGACAGAATCTATGGCTACACCTTC
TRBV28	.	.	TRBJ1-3	CASSLSFVPGGSRNTIYF	TGTGCCAGCAGTTTATCCTTCGTTCCCGGGGGAAGCCGAAACACCATATATTTT
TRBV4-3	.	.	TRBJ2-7	CASSQGSDEQYF	TGCGCCAGCAGCCAGGGCTCCGACGAGCAGTACTTC
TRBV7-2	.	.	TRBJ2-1	CASSLNRDNEQFF	TGTGCCAGCAGCTTAAACAGGGACAATGAGCAGTTCTTC
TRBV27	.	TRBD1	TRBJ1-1	CASSPPGQGSFF	TGTGCCAGCAGTCCCCCGGGACAGGGTTCTTTCTTT
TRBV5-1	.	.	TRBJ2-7	CASNRDGGVYEQYF	TGCGCCAGCAACCGGGACGGGGGTGTCTACGAGCAGTACTTC
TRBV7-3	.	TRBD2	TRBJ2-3	CASSFRGGTDTQYF	TGTGCCAGCAGCTTTCGGGGGGGCACAGATACGCAGTATTTT
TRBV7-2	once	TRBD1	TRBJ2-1	CASSLDGTGGIDNEQFF	TGTGCCAGCAGCTTAGATGGGACAGGGGGCATCGACAATGAGCAGTTCTTC
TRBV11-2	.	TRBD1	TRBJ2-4	CASNQLGDRNIQYF	TGTGCCAGCAACCAACTAGGGGACAGGAACATTCAGTACTTC
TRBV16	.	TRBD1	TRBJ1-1	CASSPRRGPTEAFF	TGTGCCAGCAGCCCCCGGAGGGGGCCCACTGAAGCTTTCTTT
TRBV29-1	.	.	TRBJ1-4	CSVEIGRDEKLFF	TGCAGCGTTGAAATCGGGCGGGATGAAAAACTGTTTTTT
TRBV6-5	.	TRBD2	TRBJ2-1	CASRVGGSSYNEQFF	TGTGCCAGCAGGGTGGGGGGGAGCTCCTACAATGAGCAGTTCTTC
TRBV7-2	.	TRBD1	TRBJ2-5	CASSNRDRGLYQETQYF	TGTGCCAGCAGCAACCGGGACAGGGGGCTTTACCAAGAGACCCAGTACTTC
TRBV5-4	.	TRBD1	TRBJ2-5	CASSRGQGARETQYF	TGTGCCAGCAGCCGCGGACAGGGGGCACGGGAGACCCAGTACTTC
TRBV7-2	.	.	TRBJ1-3	CASNSERPRGGNTIYF	TGTGCCAGCAACTCCGAGAGACCCCGGGGGGGAAACACCATATATTTT
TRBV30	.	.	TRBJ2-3	CAWGQLDTQYF	TGTGCCTGGGGACAGTTAGATACGCAGTATTTT
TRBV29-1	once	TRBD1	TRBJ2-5	CSARTGGSQETQYF	TGCAGCGCCCGGACAGGGGGCTCTCAAGAGACCCAGTACTTC
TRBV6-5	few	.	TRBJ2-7	CASSSGRGYEQYF	TGTGCCAGCAGTTCCGGGAGAGGCTACGAGCAGTACTTC
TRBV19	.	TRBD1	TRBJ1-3	CASSPRTGGVNTIYF	TGTGCCAGTAGTCCACGGACAGGGGGCGTAAACACCATATATTTT
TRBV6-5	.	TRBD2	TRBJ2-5	CASRQLAGFETQYF	TGTGCCAGCAGACAACTAGCGGGGTTTGAGACCCAGTACTTC
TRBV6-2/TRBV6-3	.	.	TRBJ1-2	CASSYSGTWNYGYTF	TGTGCCAGCAGTTACTCGGGGACTTGGAACTATGGCTACACCTTC
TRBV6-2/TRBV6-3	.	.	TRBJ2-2	CASSYRTGELFF	TGTGCCAGCAGTTATCGGACCGGGGAGCTGTTTTTT
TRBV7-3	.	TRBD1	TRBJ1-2	CASSPTQWTGSGYTF	TGTGCCAGCAGCCCTACGCAGTGGACAGGGTCCGGCTACACCTTC
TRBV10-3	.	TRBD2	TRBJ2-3	CAISEGGGATDTQYF	TGTGCCATCAGTGAGGGCGGGGGGGCCACAGATACGCAGTATTTT
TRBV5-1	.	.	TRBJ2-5	CASSLKQGKETQYF	TGCGCCAGCAGCTTGAAACAGGGCAAAGAGACCCAGTACTTC
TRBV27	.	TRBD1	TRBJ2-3	CASKRDRGPSGTDTQYF	TGTGCCAGCAAACGGGACAGGGGCCCCTCAGGCACAGATACGCAGTATTTT
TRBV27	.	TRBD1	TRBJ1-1	CASSLGYQGQEAFF	TGTGCCAGCAGTTTGGGGTATCAGGGACAGGAAGCTTTCTTT
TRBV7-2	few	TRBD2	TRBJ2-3	CASSGTSGIRTDTQYF	TGTGCCAGCAGCGGGACTAGCGGGATTCGGACAGATACGCAGTATTTT
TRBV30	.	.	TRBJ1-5	CAWSVHSFVGNQPQHF	TGTGCCTGGAGTGTACATTCGTTTGTGGGCAATCAGCCCCAGCATTTT
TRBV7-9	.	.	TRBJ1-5	CASSLVGGNQPQHF	TGTGCCAGCAGCTTAGTGGGAGGGAATCAGCCCCAGCATTTT
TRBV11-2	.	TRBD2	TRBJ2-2	CASSRIAGGTGELFF	TGTGCCAGCAGCCGTATAGCGGGGGGCACCGGGGAGCTGTTTTTT
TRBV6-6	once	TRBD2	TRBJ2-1	CASMRAGGIYNEQFF	TGTGCCAGCATGCGAGCGGGGGGCATCTACAATGAGCAGTTCTTC
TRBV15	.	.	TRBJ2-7	CATSRDGTTEQYF	TGTGCCACCAGCAGAGACGGGACAACAGAGCAGTACTTC
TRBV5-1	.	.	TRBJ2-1	CASSLAGSSYNEQFF	TGCGCCAGCAGCTTGGCTGGGAGCTCCTACAATGAGCAGTTCTTC
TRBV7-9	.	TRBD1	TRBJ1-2	CASSLWGRGDYGYTF	TGTGCCAGCAGCTTATGGGGCAGGGGGGACTATGGCTACACCTTC
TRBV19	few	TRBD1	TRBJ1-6	CASSMKGQGYSPLHF	TGTGCCAGTAGTATGAAGGGACAGGGGTATTCACCCCTCCACTTT
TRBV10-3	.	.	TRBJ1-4	CAIKATATNEKLFF	TGTGCCATCAAGGCAACAGCAACTAATGAAAAACTGTTTTTT
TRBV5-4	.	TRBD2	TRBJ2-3	CASSSRSGASDTQYF	TGTGCCAGCAGCTCCCGTAGCGGGGCCTCAGATACGCAGTATTTT
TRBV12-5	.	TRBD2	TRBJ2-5	CASGLRLAGPKSRETQYF	TGTGCTAGTGGTTTACGACTAGCGGGGCCCAAAAGTCGGGAGACCCAGTACTTC
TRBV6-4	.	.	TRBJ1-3	CASSVLRAIYF	TGTGCCAGCAGCGTGCTGCGGGCCATATATTTT